This TCR beta chain was identified during a study of OX40 agonist ivuxolimab in advanced cancers. Study background: While on treatment, patients had intravenous ivuxolimab at 0.01 to 10 mg/kg every 2 weeks. Having had anti-PD-1, anti-PD-L1 or anti-CTLA-4 therapy before was allowed, and 40% to 45% had some. Study-level findings and limits: On average, CD8+ T cells showed a greater number of expanded clones than CD4+.

As concerns this clone: Its antigen is unknown.

The repertoire was sequenced with immunoSEQ multiplex PCR; TCRdb's copy has only in-frame clones and lacks some. Counted here are around 74,000 clones, approximately 80% occurring once; the ten biggest clones make up around 0.51%. The CDR3 consists of 15 residues. Trimming at V came to 6 bases and at J to 4 bases, leaving 9 bases not matched to a gene. Per germline, CDR1 MNHNS and CDR2 SASEGT. The clonotype originates from an adult with an advanced solid tumor such as melanoma, head and neck, liver or kidney cancer. This material consisted of CD4+ or CD8+ T cells sorted from blood, taken in a trial of the OX40 agonist ivuxolimab. The chain carries TRBV6-1 and TRBJ2-5; 9 positions match TRBD1. The CDR3: CASREQGASGETQYF. CDR3 nucleotides: TGTGCCAGCAGGGAACAGGGGGCTTCTGGAGAGACCCAGTACTTC.